One sample yielded the 8 T cell receptor beta chains listed below, sequenced in a study of vaccination effects on CD4 cells after COVID-19. For these receptors, no antigen is known. Sequencing was preceded by expansion of antigen-specific CD4+ T cells with viral peptide pools in the ViraFEST assay. Investigators separated out CD4+ T cells once 10 days of culture had passed. Nobody among the vaccine recipients had prior SARS-CoV-2 infection (nucleocapsid antibodies were negative). Clones were read by immunoSEQ multiplex PCR, and TCRdb kept only the in-frame ones, dropping some. The sample comprises around 71,000 clones, 65% to 85% of which are singletons, and 4% rests with the top ten. The source material was CD4+ T cells from PBMCs cultured with HCoV-OC43 spike peptides, sampled before COVID-19 vaccination. Subset meaning: HCoV-OC43 spike overlapping peptide pool stimulation. The origin of the receptors is a human donor who received a COVID-19 vaccine.

This chain joins TRBV5-1 and TRBJ1-1; the D is unclear. The CDR3 extends over 14 amino acids. Germline loops: CDR1 SGHRS, CDR2 YFSETQ. Deletions cut 1 base from V and 3 bases from J, with 10 bases between. The CDR3 DNA sequence: TGCGCCAGCAGCTTGATCGGAGACCACACTGAAGCTTTCTTT. Translation gives CASSLIGDHTEAFF.

The chain has TRBV7-2 and TRBJ1-6; possibly TRBD1 for D (5 bases). V was shortened by 1 base and J by 13 bases, with 8 bases between the two germline ends. Per germline, CDR1 SGHTA and CDR2 FQGNSA. The CDR3 loop spans 12 amino acids. As DNA, the CDR3 is TGTGCCAGCAGCTTAGGCGGGGGTCCCCTCCACTTT. Encoded protein: CASSLGGGPLHF.

This clone appeared a few times. This chain joins TRBV2 and TRBJ2-2, with TRBD1 identical over 7 bases. The CDR3 is made up of 14 amino acids. Germline V CDR1 and CDR2: SNHLY, FYNNEI. Unmatched junction bases numbered 5, after V lost 6 bases and J lost 4 bases. The CDR3 region has the DNA TGTGCCAGCAGGATACAGGGGATCACCGGGGAGCTGTTTTTT. The encoded protein is CASRIQGITGELFF.

V usage is TRBV5-1 and J usage is TRBJ2-2, with D tentatively TRBD1 (5 bases). The CDR3 is 14 residues long. Germline V gene data show CDR1 as SGHRS and CDR2 as YFSETQ. V lost 0 bases and J 3 bases, leaving 6 bases between the germline ends. The CDR3 DNA follows: TGCGCCAGCAGCTTGGAGGGGTACACCGGGGAGCTGTTTTTT. This translates into CASSLEGYTGELFF. Together with reference TRBV5-1 and TRBJ2-2, the CDR3 gives the full variable domain: KAGVTQTPRYLIKTRGQQVTLSCSPISGHRSVSWYQQTPGQGLQFLFEYFSETQRNKGNFPGRFSGRQFSNSRSEMNVSTLELGDSALYLCASSLEGYTGELFFGEGSRLTVL.

The V and J genes are TRBV6-6 and TRBJ1-1; TRBD1 might be the D (6 bases). V lost 2 bases and J lost 1, with 8 bases in between. CDR1 MNHNY and CDR2 SVGAGI come from the germline V gene (reference sequence). The CDR3 extends over 14 amino acids. The CDR3 coding sequence is TGTGCCAGCAGTTACGGACAGCCGAACACTGAAGCTTTCTTT. Translation gives CASSYGQPNTEAFF.

The V call is TRBV28, the J call TRBJ2-3, with no clear D. Germline CDR1 MDHEN, CDR2 SYDVKM. V dropped 2 bases and J dropped 2 bases, with 11 bases sitting between them. The CDR3 runs 15 residues. CDR3 bases: TGTGCCAGCAGTTTACGCCCGCCGTCCACAGATACGCAGTATTTT. Translated, it gives CASSLRPPSTDTQYF.

The J gene is TRBJ2-3, the V gene TRBV7-2; 11 nucleotides line up with TRBD2. The CDR3 covers 16 residues. Per the germline V gene, CDR1 is SGHTA and CDR2 is FQGNSA. The trim removed 4 bases at V and 6 bases at J, leaving 9 bases unmatched. The CDR3 coding sequence is TGTGCCAGCAGCTCTCTAGCGGGGGGCGTCCGGGATACGCAGTATTTT. Translation: CASSSLAGGVRDTQYF.

This clone was picked up one time. V and J are TRBV5-1 and TRBJ1-1; the match to TRBD1 covers 9 bases. V gave up 4 bases and J gave up 5 bases; unmatched junction bases: 3. The CDR3 sequence is 13 residues long. Germline V gene data show CDR1 as SGHRS and CDR2 as YFSETQ. The CDR3 bases are TGCGCCAGCAGCGGGACAGGGAGGACTGAAGCTTTCTTT. Its translation: CASSGTGRTEAFF.